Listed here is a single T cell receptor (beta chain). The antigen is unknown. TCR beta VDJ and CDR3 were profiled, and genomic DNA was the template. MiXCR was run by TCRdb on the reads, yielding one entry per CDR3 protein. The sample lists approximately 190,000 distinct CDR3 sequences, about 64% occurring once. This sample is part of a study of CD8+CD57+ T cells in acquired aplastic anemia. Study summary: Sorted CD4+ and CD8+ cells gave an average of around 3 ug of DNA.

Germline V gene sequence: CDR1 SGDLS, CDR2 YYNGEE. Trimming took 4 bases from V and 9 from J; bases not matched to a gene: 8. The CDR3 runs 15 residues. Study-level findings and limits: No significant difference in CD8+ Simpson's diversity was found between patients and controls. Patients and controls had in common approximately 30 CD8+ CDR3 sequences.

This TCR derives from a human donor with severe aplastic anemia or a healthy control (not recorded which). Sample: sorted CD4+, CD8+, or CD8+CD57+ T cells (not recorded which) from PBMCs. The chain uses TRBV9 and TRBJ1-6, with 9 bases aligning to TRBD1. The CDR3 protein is CASSLGTGIPSPLHF. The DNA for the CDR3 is TGTGCCAGCAGCCTCGGGACAGGGATCCCTTCACCCCTCCACTTT. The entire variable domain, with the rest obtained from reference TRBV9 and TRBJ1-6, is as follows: DSGVTQTPKHLITATGQRVTLRCSPRSGDLSVYWYQQSLDQGLQFLIQYYNGEERAKGNILERFSAQQFPDLHSELNLSSLELGDSALYFCASSLGTGIPSPLHFGNGTRLTVT.